A single sample is the source of the 5 T cell receptor beta chains below, sequenced in a study of cytomegalovirus exposure and HLA in healthy donors. Vbeta (60) and Jbeta (13) primers were used in the PCR. Produced via immunoSEQ multiplex PCR; TCRdb's table is partial and in-frame only. The data hold some 200,000 clones, with just under 85% observed a single time. Sequenced material: PBMCs. Receptors originate from a woman in her forties in good health and CMV-seronegative.

This chain links TRBV5-4 with TRBJ2-7; D may be TRBD2 (5 bases). The CDR3 is 15 residues long. V was trimmed by 3 bases and J by 7 bases, leaving 20 bases between them. In germline, CDR1 is SGHNT, CDR2 YYREEE (reference sequence). CDR3 DNA: TGTGCCAGCAGCTCCTCCCTCCTAGCCCCACAAGAGCAGTACTTC. Its protein product is CASSSSLLAPQEQYF. Filled out from reference TRBV5-4 and TRBJ2-7, the complete variable domain reads ETGVTQSPTHLIKTRGQQVTLRCSSQSGHNTVSWYQQALGQGPQFIFQYYREEENGRGNFPPRFSGLQFPNYSSELNVNALELDDSALYLCASSSSLLAPQEQYFGPGTRLTVT.

This rearrangement joins TRBV27 to TRBJ1-2; D might be TRBD1 (5 bases). Germline V gene data show CDR1 as MNHEY and CDR2 as SMNVEV (reference sequence). This CDR3 has 15 residues. Trimming pared 0 bases from V and 8 bases from J, leaving 16 bases between. CDR3 in DNA: TGTGCCAGCAGTTTATCCCCCTTGCGGGGCGGCGGCTACACCTTC. It encodes CASSLSPLRGGGYTF.

The chain recombines TRBV27 with TRBJ1-5; D is perhaps TRBD1 (5 bases). Trimming took 2 bases from V and 4 from J, leaving 6 bases between them. This CDR3 comprises 13 residues. CDR1 and CDR2 (germline): MNHEY, SMNVEV (reference sequence). This chain's CDR3 is CASSLDRNQPQHF. CDR3 sequence (DNA): TGTGCCAGCAGTTTAGACAGAAATCAGCCCCAGCATTTT.

This clone was counted once. This rearrangement joins TRBV4-3 to TRBJ2-2; no firm D call. With 0 bases removed from V and 6 bases from J, the gap between germline ends came to 8 bases. CDR1 is LGHNA and CDR2 is YSLEER in the germline V gene. CDR3 length equals 14 residues. The CDR3 nucleotides read TGCGCCAGCAGCCAAGAGCCTGAGTCCGGGGAGCTGTTTTTT. Translated, it gives CASSQEPESGELFF.

The chain joins TRBV4-3 to TRBJ1-4; D unclear. This CDR3 comprises 18 residues. From germline, CDR1 is LGHNA and CDR2 YSLEER. Deletions cut 0 bases from V and 5 bases from J, with 19 bases between. CDR3: CASSQEVPVGGRNEKLFF. Here the CDR3 DNA reads TGCGCCAGCAGCCAAGAAGTACCGGTTGGCGGGAGGAATGAAAAACTGTTTTTT.